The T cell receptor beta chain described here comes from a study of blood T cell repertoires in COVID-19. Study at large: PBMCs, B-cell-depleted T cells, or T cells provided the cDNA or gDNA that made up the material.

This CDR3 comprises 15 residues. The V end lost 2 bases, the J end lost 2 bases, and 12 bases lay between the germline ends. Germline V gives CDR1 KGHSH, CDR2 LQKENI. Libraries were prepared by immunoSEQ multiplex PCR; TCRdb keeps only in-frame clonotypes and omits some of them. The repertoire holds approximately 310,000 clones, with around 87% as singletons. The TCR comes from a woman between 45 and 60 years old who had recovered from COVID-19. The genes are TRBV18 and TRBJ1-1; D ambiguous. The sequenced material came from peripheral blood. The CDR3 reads CASSPVSGSNTEAFF. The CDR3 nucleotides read TGTGCCAGCTCACCAGTCTCCGGGAGCAACACTGAAGCTTTCTTT.